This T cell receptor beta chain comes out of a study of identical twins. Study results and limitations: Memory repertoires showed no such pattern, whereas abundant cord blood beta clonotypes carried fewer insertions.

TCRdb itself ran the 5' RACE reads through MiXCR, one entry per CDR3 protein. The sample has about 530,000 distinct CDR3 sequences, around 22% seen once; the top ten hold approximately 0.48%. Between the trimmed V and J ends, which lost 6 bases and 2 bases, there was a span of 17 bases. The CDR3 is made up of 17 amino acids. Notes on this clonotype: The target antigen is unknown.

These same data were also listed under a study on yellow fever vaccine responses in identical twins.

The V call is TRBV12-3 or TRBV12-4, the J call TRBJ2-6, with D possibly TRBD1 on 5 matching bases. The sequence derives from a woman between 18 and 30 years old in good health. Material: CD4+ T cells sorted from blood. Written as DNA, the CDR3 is TGTGCCAGCAGCGCACACCCACAGGTCCCTGGGGCCAACGTCCTGACTTTC. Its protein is CASSAHPQVPGANVLTF.